This TCR beta chain emerged from a study of CD8+CD57+ T cells in acquired aplastic anemia (dated by TCRdb to about 2018). With regard to the full study: On average, sorted CD4+ and CD8+ cells yielded 3.2 ug of extracted DNA, with a range of about 0.19 to 30 ug.

Profiling of TCR beta VDJ combinations and CDR3 sequences used genomic DNA as the template. TCR repertoire sequencing was run on an Illumina HiSeq 2000. On the study's bioinformatics: Repertoire assessment relied on Simpson's diversity index, CDR3 size and DJ length profiles, and TRBV/TRBJ rearrangement plots. The most abundant DNA sequence in the deep sequencing data was defined as the immunodominant clone. CDR3 amino acid sequences were screened for sharing across subjects and compared with published repertoires and the VDJdb database. TCRdb reprocessing: public reads trimmed at Q25 with fastp, clones called with MiXCR, in-frame beta chains kept. Each entry merges the rows of one CDR3 protein and shows their most common DNA and genes. TCRdb's processing, not the study's, gives the V and J calls here. In this sample the table shows 200,000 or so distinct CDR3 sequences, around three fifths of which occur a single time. 46% of the sample goes to the ten largest clones.

In regard to this clonotype: Its specific antigen is unknown. Base-call qualities are not available, and no considerably larger clone is one nucleotide away.

In this study, sorted CD4+ and CD8+ T cells from the blood of healthy subjects and of severe aplastic anemia patients had their TCR repertoires deep-sequenced. Ficoll-Paque density gradient centrifugation was used to isolate peripheral blood mononuclear cells. Before DNA was extracted, CD4+ and CD8+ T cells were sorted using either FACS or magnetic beads. The study at large found these results: CD8+ Simpson's diversity did not differ significantly between patients and healthy controls (P=0.060). Roughly 29 CD8+ CDR3 sequences were found to be shared between patients and controls, but these sequences appeared to be highly expressed in patients and within the immunodominant clones of the patients.

This sequence was found in a human donor with severe aplastic anemia or a healthy control (not recorded which). The sequenced sample consisted of sorted CD4+, CD8+, or CD8+CD57+ T cells (not recorded which) from PBMCs.

The DNA is TGTGCCACCAGTACTGGGGAGACCCAGTACTTC. Translation gives CATSTGETQYF. This receptor chain uses TRBV24-1 and TRBJ2-5; the D gene is unclear. CDR1 and CDR2 are drawn from the germline V gene: KGHDR, SFDVKD. The CDR3 runs 11 residues from the cysteine to the phenylalanine. Only the CDR3 part of the read is kept: 33 bases, read in frame from the first base. The junction carries 6 bases between V and J, which are trimmed by 6 bases and 5 bases respectively.